This is a list of T cell receptor beta chains from one sample in a study of T cell changes during pregnancy in multiple sclerosis. Repertoires were generated with immunoSEQ multiplex PCR, while TCRdb's copy carries only in-frame clones and drops some. The data show roughly 97,000 clones, roughly nine tenths seen once. The input for sequencing was peripheral blood, taken in the second trimester of pregnancy. All receptors derive from a female donor in good health, enrolled as a control in a pregnancy study. The conserved cysteine and the conserved F or W are not part of the CDR3 here.

V	J	CDR3
TRBV7-9	TRBJ2-5	ASSLALTQY
TRBV7-9	TRBJ1-1	ASSVGRTGDTEAF
TRBV18	TRBJ2-1	ASSRPLADDYNEQF
TRBV20-1	TRBJ1-1	VIQGTTEAF
TRBV19	TRBJ1-1	ASSTTGRDSMNTEAF
TRBV11-3	TRBJ2-2	ASSSLPGHYTGELF
TRBV27	TRBJ1-4	ASRAGGASNNEKLF
TRBV11-2	TRBJ1-2	ASSLFMGAPNGYT
TRBV5-1	TRBJ1-5	ASSPTGTRDQPQH
TRBV7-2	TRBJ2-3	ASSPLAVPSTDTQY
TRBV2	TRBJ1-1	ASRADRASTEAF
TRBV5-4	TRBJ1-1	ASSLGQVVTEAF
TRBV5-6	TRBJ1-5	ASSLDRGRRNQPQH
TRBV2	TRBJ1-2	ASSYGQGNYGYT
TRBV18	TRBJ1-2	ASSPQGTVYGYT
TRBV5-6	TRBJ2-7	ASSSGDYEQY
TRBV5-8	TRBJ1-3	ASSLLRGGKNTIY
TRBV14	TRBJ1-2	ASSHDTGSYGYT
TRBV19	TRBJ1-2	ASKIRGRGKYGYT
TRBV7-9	TRBJ1-1	ASSLADRENTEAF
TRBV7-2	TRBJ2-1	ASSLVERGGGEQF
TRBV9	TRBJ2-1	ASSVGSLYNEQF
TRBV28	TRBJ1-2	ASSLTGAVLAYGYT
TRBV19	TRBJ1-2	ASLTGGDYGYT
TRBV19	TRBJ1-6	ASSINREGNSPLH
TRBV11-2	TRBJ2-7	ASSLDRGRDEQY
TRBV6-5	TRBJ1-3	ASSYASSGNTIY
TRBV7-9	TRBJ2-5	ASSTTGYGETQY
TRBV18	TRBJ2-7	ASSPPGQGRYEQY
TRBV5-1	TRBJ1-5	ASSLVGENQPQH
TRBV5-8	TRBJ2-3	ASSPLAGADTQY
TRBV28	TRBJ1-5	ASSLLDRNQPQH
TRBV27	TRBJ2-1	ASTLGFYNEQF
TRBV28	TRBJ1-1	ASSPGRGNTEAF
TRBV7-2	TRBJ1-4	ASRRTVATNEKLF
TRBV4-2	TRBJ2-1	ASSQAGTGSYNEQF
TRBV29-1	TRBJ2-7	SVAQGENYEQY
TRBV5-1	TRBJ2-3	ASSSLGVRAGLALDTQY
TRBV21-1	TRBJ1-2	ASSKIEGVGDGYT
TRBV11-3	TRBJ2-1	ASSLEGAVYNEQF